This T cell receptor beta chain is from a study of cytomegalovirus exposure and HLA in healthy donors. This clone was counted only a few times. The study ran its PCR with 60 Vbeta and 13 Jbeta primers. Profiling relied on immunoSEQ multiplex PCR, and the TCRdb table lists in-frame clones only, not all of them. The table shows 160,000 or so clones, with approximately 80% occurring only once. Germline V lookup: CDR1 MDHEN, CDR2 SYDVKM. The CDR3 is 17 amino acids. Between the trimmed V and J ends, which lost 5 bases and 0 bases, there was a span of 14 bases. The sample taken for sequencing was PBMCs. The clonotype originates from a male donor in good health and CMV-seronegative. J is TRBJ2-6 and V is TRBV28; possible D gene TRBD2, 6 bases. The CDR3 sequence: CASSLPEGVSGANVLTF. CDR3 nucleotide sequence: TGTGCCAGCAGTCTCCCGGAGGGTGTCTCTGGGGCCAACGTCCTGACTTTC.